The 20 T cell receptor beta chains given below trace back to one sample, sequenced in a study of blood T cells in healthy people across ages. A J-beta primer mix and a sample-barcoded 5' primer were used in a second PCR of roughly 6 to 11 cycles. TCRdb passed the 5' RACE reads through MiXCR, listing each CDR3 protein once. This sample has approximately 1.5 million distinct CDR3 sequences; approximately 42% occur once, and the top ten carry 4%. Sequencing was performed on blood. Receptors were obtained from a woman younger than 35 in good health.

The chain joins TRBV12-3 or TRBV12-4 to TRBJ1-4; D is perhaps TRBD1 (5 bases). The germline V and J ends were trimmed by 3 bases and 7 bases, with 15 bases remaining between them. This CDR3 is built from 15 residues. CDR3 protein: CASSLVSPGGEKLFF. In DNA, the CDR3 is TGTGCCAGCAGTTTGGTCAGCCCTGGGGGTGAAAAACTGTTTTTT.

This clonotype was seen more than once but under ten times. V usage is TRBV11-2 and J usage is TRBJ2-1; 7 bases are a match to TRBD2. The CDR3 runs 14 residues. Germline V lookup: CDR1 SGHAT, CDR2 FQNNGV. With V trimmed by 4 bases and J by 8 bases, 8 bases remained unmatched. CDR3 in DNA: TGTGCCAGCAGCTCCACTAGCGTAAGGTATGAGCAGTTCTTC. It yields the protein CASSSTSVRYEQFF.

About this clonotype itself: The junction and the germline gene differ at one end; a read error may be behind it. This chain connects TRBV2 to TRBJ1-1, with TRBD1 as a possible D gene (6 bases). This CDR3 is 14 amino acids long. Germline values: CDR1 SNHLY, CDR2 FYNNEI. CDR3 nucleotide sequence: TGTGCCAGCAGTGAAGCCGGACAGTACACTGTAGCTTTCTTT. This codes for CASSEAGQYTVAFF.

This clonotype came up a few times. The CDR3: CASSLFNVGVPDTQYF. CDR3 nucleotides: TGTGCCAGCAGTTTATTTAACGTCGGGGTCCCAGATACGCAGTATTTT. This sequence joins TRBV27 and TRBJ2-3, with a tentative D call TRBD2 (5 bases). The CDR3 contains 16 residues. Trimming took off 1 base at V and 4 bases at J, with 15 bases between the two ends. Looked up from germline, CDR1 is MNHEY and CDR2 is SMNVEV (reference sequence).

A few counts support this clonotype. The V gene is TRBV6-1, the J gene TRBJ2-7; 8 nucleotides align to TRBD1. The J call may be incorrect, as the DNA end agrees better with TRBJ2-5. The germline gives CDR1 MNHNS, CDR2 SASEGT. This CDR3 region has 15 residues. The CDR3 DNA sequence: TGTGCCAGCAGTGAGACCGACAGGGGTGAGGAGACCCAGTACTTC. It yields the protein CASSETDRGEETQYF.

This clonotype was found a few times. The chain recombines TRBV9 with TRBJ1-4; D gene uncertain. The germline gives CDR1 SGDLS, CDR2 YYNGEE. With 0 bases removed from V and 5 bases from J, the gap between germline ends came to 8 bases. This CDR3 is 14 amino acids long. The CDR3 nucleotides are TGTGCCAGCAGCGTAGGGCCGAACAATGAAAAACTGTTTTTT. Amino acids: CASSVGPNNEKLFF.

CDR3 protein: CASSPRGQINSPLHF. CDR3 nucleotide sequence: TGTGCCAGCAGCCCACGGGGACAGATTAATTCACCCCTCCACTTT. V gene TRBV7-2 combines with J gene TRBJ1-6; 7 bases are shared with TRBD1. The CDR3 is 15 residues long. Germline lookup yields CDR1 SGHTA and CDR2 FQGNSA. Germline trimming cut 5 bases from V and 6 bases from J; bases unmatched to any gene: 7.

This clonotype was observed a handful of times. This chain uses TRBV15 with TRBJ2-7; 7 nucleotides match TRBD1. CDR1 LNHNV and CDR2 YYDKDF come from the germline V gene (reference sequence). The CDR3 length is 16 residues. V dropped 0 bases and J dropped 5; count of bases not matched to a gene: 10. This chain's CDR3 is CATSRDRGDRVHEQYF. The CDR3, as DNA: TGTGCCACCAGCAGAGATAGAGGAGACAGGGTCCACGAGCAGTACTTC.

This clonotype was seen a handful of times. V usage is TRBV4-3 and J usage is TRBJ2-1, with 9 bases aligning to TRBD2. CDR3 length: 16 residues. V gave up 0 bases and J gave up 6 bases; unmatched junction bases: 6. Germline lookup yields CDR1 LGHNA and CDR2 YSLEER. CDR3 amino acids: CASSQDLREGLNEQFF. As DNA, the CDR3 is TGCGCCAGCAGCCAAGATTTGCGGGAGGGCCTCAATGAGCAGTTCTTC.

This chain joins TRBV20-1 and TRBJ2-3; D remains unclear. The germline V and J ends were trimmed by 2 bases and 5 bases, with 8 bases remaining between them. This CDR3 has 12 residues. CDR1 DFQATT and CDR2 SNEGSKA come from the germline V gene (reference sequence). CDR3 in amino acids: CSARSLRDTQYF. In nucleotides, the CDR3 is TGCAGTGCTAGAAGTTTAAGAGATACGCAGTATTTT.

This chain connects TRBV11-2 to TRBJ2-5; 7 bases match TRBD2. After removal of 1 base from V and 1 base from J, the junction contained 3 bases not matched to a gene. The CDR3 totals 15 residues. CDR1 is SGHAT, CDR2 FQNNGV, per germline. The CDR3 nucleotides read TGTGCCAGCAGCTTAGTTAGCGGGTCCCAAGAGACCCAGTACTTC. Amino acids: CASSLVSGSQETQYF.

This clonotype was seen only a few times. CDR3 nucleotides: TGCAGCACCAGGGAAAGCACAGATACGCAGTATTTT. Its translation: CSTRESTDTQYF. The rearrangement links TRBV29-1 to TRBJ2-3; TRBD1 might be the D (5 bases). V gave up 8 bases and J gave up 0 bases, with 9 bases separating them. Germline V gene sequence: CDR1 SQVTM, CDR2 ANQGSEA. This CDR3 region has 12 residues.

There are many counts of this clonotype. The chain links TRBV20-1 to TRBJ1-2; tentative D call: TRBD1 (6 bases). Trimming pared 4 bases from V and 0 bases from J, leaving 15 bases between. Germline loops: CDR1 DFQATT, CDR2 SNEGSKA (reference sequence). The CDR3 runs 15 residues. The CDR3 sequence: CSATAGQRTNYGYTF. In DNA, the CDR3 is TGCAGTGCTACCGCAGGACAGCGGACTAACTATGGCTACACCTTC.

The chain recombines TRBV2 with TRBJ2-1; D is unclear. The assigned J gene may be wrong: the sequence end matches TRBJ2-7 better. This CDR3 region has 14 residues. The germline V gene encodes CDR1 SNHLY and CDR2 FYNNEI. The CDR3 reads CASSRQLAYNEQYF. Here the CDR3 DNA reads TGTGCCAGCAGTAGGCAGCTCGCCTACAATGAGCAGTACTTC.

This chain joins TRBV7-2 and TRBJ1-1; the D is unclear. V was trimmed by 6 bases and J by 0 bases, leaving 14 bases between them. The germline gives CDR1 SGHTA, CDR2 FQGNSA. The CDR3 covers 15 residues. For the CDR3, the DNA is TGTGCCAGCAGAGTAGCTAGCGGGGTGAACACTGAAGCTTTCTTT. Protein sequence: CASRVASGVNTEAFF.

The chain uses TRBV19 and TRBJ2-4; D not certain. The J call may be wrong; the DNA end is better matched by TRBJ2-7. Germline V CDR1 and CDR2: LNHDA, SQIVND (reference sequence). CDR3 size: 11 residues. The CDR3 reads CATADPYEQYF. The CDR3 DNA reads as TGTGCCACGGCGGACCCCTACGAGCAGTACTTC.

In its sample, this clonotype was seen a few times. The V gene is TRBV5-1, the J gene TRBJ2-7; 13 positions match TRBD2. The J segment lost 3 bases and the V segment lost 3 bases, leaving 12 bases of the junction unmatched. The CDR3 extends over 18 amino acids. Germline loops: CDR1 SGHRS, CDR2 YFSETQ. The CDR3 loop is CASSSLGLAGERNYEQYF. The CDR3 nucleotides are TGCGCCAGCAGCTCTCTCGGACTAGCGGGAGAGAGAAACTACGAGCAGTACTTC.

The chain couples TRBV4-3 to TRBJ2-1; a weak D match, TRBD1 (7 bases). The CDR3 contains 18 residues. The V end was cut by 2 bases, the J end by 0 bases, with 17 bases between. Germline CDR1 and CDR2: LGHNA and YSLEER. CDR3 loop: CASSQYATGDSSYNEQFF. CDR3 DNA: TGCGCCAGCAGCCAATACGCAACGGGGGACAGCTCCTACAATGAGCAGTTCTTC.

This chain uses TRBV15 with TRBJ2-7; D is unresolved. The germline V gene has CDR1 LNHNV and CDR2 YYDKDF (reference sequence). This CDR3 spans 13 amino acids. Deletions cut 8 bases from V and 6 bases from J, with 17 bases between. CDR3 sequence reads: CATLNPGLSEQYF. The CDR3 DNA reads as TGTGCCACCCTTAATCCAGGATTGTCCGAGCAGTACTTC.

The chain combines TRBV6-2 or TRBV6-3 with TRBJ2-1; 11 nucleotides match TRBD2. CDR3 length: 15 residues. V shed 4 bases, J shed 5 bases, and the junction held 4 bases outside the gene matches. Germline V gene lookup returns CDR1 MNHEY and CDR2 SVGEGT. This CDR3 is CASSWRTSGHNEQFF. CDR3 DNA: TGTGCCAGCAGTTGGCGGACTAGCGGGCACAATGAGCAGTTCTTC.